This TCR beta chain was observed in a study of cytomegalovirus exposure and HLA in healthy donors (dated by TCRdb to the late 2010s). Regarding the complete study: In an earlier analysis of several hundred of the donors, around 300 Gb of sequence data and 117 million unique TCR beta sequences from approximately 180 million T cells were reported. An early release that covered 500 to 800 HLA-typed donors contained around 300 gigabases of sequencing data and tens of millions of unique TCR sequences. Of the 350 to 400 genotyped donors, about 80% fell in the genetic ancestry cluster associated with self-reported Caucasian donors. The study was designed to test whether signatures of past pathogen exposure could be identified by cataloging public T cell receptors. Using immunosequencing, the study profiled T cell repertoires from fewer than 850 subjects and related those repertoires to cytomegalovirus serostatus. Along with the approximately 670-subject first cohort, a separate validation cohort of around 110 different subjects was used. To predict cytomegalovirus infection status, the study combined high-throughput TCR immunosequencing, statistical association of individual TCRs with disease status, and machine learning. In a later analysis, previously published TCR beta repertoires from 666 donors were re-analyzed and high-resolution HLA genotyping was added so that TCR occurrence patterns could be studied. Rather than drawing on any new phenotypic data, the later analysis identified candidate immune exposures from TCR beta sequences and the way those sequences occurred across donors. An earlier analysis of approximately 580 of the donors used high-throughput TCR beta sequencing to judge whether each TCR beta V gene segment behaved as functional or pseudogenic. Donor age, sex, ethnicity and CMV serostatus were compiled alongside the repertoire data. A later genetic analysis took genome-wide SNP genotypes for 398 of the 666 donors and used that subset as a discovery cohort. Every discovery cohort repertoire had been produced on one sequencing platform. HLA typing included class I and class II loci at four-digit resolution. The number of donors typed differed by locus, with roughly 629-640 for A, B, C, DRB1 and DQB1, 522 for DQA1, about 610 for DPA1, and over 400 for DPB1. About 5 DR-DQ haplotypes were handled as single units for association and clustering, since linkage in the cohort was strong. Across 300 to 400 genotyped donors of the cohort, an average of approximately 240,000 unique TCR beta nucleotide sequences per donor were sequenced, and around 20% of those sequences were non-productive. Broad study findings and their caveats: Because counts were too low, approximately 18 rarely observed V segments, including chromosome 9 orphons, were excluded from the earlier analysis of several hundred of the donors. Broadly in line with IMGT annotations, most TCR beta V segments showed up in productive rearrangements about 90% or about 30% of the time in an earlier analysis of roughly 590 of the donors. Linkage disequilibrium might explain the correlated functional status among segregating V segments, but an unknown experimental factor could not be ruled out. CMV serostatus was the only immune exposure information available for the cohort. Assigning TCR associations to individual alleles was difficult when HLA alleles, especially DR and DQ, strongly co-occurred. Only TCR beta chains were sequenced in this cohort, and the absence of alpha or paired-chain data limited detectable features. Because some donors lacked HLA typing at each locus, the association tests relied only on the typed subset. A later genetic analysis associated a missense DCLRE1C variant with V-gene and J-gene trimming of TCR beta chains, and an independent cohort replicated the association. The sequencing pipeline was judged likely to have produced a cluster of highly shared sequence variants as a technical artifact. A later genetic analysis reported fewer N-insertions in productive TCRs among donors in an Asian-associated ancestry cluster than the roughly 700-donor mean. A later analysis associated about 17,000 TCR beta sequences with specific HLA alleles at a false discovery rate of 0.05. Some IMGT-functional V segments, including TRBV6-2 and TRBV6-3, could not be distinguished by the 87-base-pair reads and were therefore excluded. A later analysis found that HLA-associated TCR beta chains were more clonally expanded and had lower generation probabilities than equally common non-associated chains. The classifier was reported to diagnose cytomegalovirus status with high specificity and sensitivity in both the original and validation cohorts. Most CMV-associated TCR beta chains appeared to be HLA-restricted in a later analysis, and the HLA associations seemed to be driven largely by CMV exposure. In a later analysis, the rate of TCR association differed among HLA loci, with DRB1 alleles having the most associated TCRs and HLA-C alleles having the fewest. A further reported finding was that TCR beta sequences accurately predicted the HLA-A and HLA-B alleles for most subjects in the first cohort. The study gave a list of 150 to 200 TCR beta chains associated with cytomegalovirus. Several of the top co-occurrence clusters appeared to be linked to parvovirus B19, influenza, CMV and Epstein-Barr virus, according to a later analysis. The authors suggested that the approach could potentially be generalized to other disease states and immunological phenotypes. Presence/absence analyses assumed roughly uniform sequencing depth across donors, an assumption that may not hold. In vitro tests confirmed that a few of the cytomegalovirus-associated TCR beta chains recognize cytomegalovirus antigens. Most TCR sequences were seen in very few donors, while some public TCRs were found in many individuals.

The cohort consisted of 666 healthy bone marrow donors. At the time of sampling, every cohort member was nominally healthy, though immune exposures that went unrecorded were likely present. The donor was CMV seropositive and belonged to the group of about 290 seropositive cohort members. A peripheral blood sample was collected from each donor, and TCR beta sequencing was performed on peripheral blood mononuclear cells. Genomic DNA was extracted from the blood cell samples with the Qiagen DNeasy Blood Extraction Kit. Worth noting for this clone: Its antigen is currently not known. No per-base quality is available; no much larger clone lies one base away.

Libraries were made using the immunoSEQ multiplex PCR assay. A mixture of 60 forward primers for TCR Vbeta segments and 13 reverse primers for TCR Jbeta segments was used in the multiplex PCR. Amplification of the CDR3 region of rearranged TCR beta genes was performed with a multiplex PCR assay on genomic DNA. The amplified TCR beta libraries were sequenced on the Illumina HiSeq System as 87-base-pair reads. The authors' analysis ran thus. A later analysis counted about 82 million unique TCR beta chains across the 690 or so repertoires, and around 12 million of these chains were shared by at least two donors. To remove PCR and sequencing errors, raw reads were error-corrected and collapsed into unique sequences using a nearest-neighbor algorithm that merged closely related sequences. CDR3 sequences were aligned to IMGT reference sequences to assign V, D and J gene segments. Each retained sequence needed at least a six-nucleotide match to both a V gene segment and a J gene segment. Rearrangements were classified as productive when the CDR3 lacked stop codons and remained in frame with V and J, and all other rearrangements were classified as non-productive. Following IMGT convention, CDR3 was defined as the stretch from the second conserved V-encoded cysteine to the conserved J-encoded phenylalanine. The earlier analysis of about 500 of the donors excluded sequences that lacked an unambiguous match to a single V gene segment. An earlier analysis of 587 of the donors called V segments functional above 56.7% productive rearrangements and segregating when the between-donor standard deviation exceeded 5%. A statistical classification framework was developed to diagnose cytomegalovirus status using the catalog of TCR beta chain sequences. In a later analysis, TCR nucleotide sequences were compared against IMGT/GENE-DB human TR gene sequences so that V and J genes could be assigned. In a later analysis, CDR3 sequences and most-parsimonious VDJ recombination scenarios were assigned using the TCRdist pipeline. A later analysis defined each TCR beta chain by its CDR3 amino acid sequence plus V-gene family, and excluded reads lacking a unique V-gene family. In a later analysis, 450 to 600 highly shared, low-generation-probability nucleotide sequences were removed to address suspected cross-contamination and a sequencing artifact. For each public chain, a later analysis derived a clonal expansion index from normalized ranks of inferred template counts within each repertoire. Generation probabilities in a later analysis came from a VDJ recombination model fitted to out-of-frame rearrangements, and those results were checked against IGoR. In a later analysis, hypergeometric tests were used to score TCR-TCR, TCR-HLA and TCR-CMV co-occurrence, with a repertoire-size bias correction applied to TCR pairs. In a later analysis, false discovery rates were estimated by permuting HLA or CMV assignments 20 times. A later analysis grouped co-occurring TCRs with DBSCAN, adding TCRdist sequence similarity when clustering within HLA-allele-positive subsets. For co-occurrence clustering, repertoires with fewer than 30,000 or more than 120,000 public chains were excluded, along with about five repertoires with anomalous nucleotide sharing. This immuneACCESS table, as held by TCRdb, lists in-frame sequences with V and J called but not all clones. Of the missing ones, under half trace to an unresolved V gene in checked studies; the others have no known cause. The D gene and trimming were derived from the DNA, and the V and J assignments and clone size from that table. This sample comprises about 160,000 clones, around 80% of them detected only once. Around 5.8% of the sample belongs to the ten largest clones.

Taken from cysteine to phenylalanine, the CDR3 has 13 residues. The kept DNA is CDR3 alone, 39 bases in frame from the first base. According to the germline V gene, CDR1 reads SQVTM and CDR2 reads ANQGSEA. V drops 7 bases and J drops 5 bases, leaving 17 bases in between. The V gene is TRBV29-1 and the J gene is TRBJ1-1; the D gene identity is not certain. The sequence was obtained from a male donor in good health and CMV-seropositive. Material: PBMCs. The CDR3 reads as follows: CSAARDGGTEAFF. The DNA sequence is given as TGCAGCGCCGCGCGAGATGGAGGGACTGAAGCTTTCTTT.